Below are 3 T cell receptor beta chains sequenced from a single sample in a study of T cell repertoires in cytomegalovirus infection. TCRdb ran MiXCR on the reads and lists one entry per CDR3 protein. The sample holds hundreds of thousands of distinct CDR3 sequences, approximately 30% seen once. Sequencing was done on a sample of PBMCs. The receptors originated from a human donor in good health (CMV status not recorded). Some clones in this sample may be carry-over from other donors' samples.

Notes on this clonotype: This likely comes from a read error, as the CDR3 has no conserved phenylalanine or tryptophan at its end. Because the CDR3's place on the DNA is in doubt, the DNA is left out and the CDR3 is given as listed by TCRdb. The V call is TRBV7-6, the J call TRBJ2-1; TRBD1 is taken as the D call from the table, unchecked against the DNA. Per germline, CDR1 SGHVS and CDR2 FNYEAQ. The CDR3 adds up to 15 amino acids, both ends counted. This chain's CDR3 is CASSLSQGSYNEKFL.

At least ten counts were recorded for this clonotype. The chain combines TRBV7-9 with TRBJ2-5; unclear D gene. The CDR3 runs to 12 residues. From germline, CDR1 is SEHNR and CDR2 FQNEAQ (reference sequence). V lost 1 base to trimming and J lost 5 bases, with 5 bases between them. CDR3 sequence: CASSLDIETQYF. The CDR3, as DNA: TGTGCCAGCAGCTTAGATATCGAGACCCAGTACTTC.

This clonotype was counted at least ten times. The V gene is TRBV6-5, the J gene TRBJ1-5, with D tentatively TRBD1 (5 bases). Germline CDR1 MNHEY, CDR2 SVGAGI. Trimming removed 6 bases at V and 0 bases at J, with 15 bases between. The CDR3 totals 16 residues. The CDR3 bases are TGTGCCAGCAGCAAAGCGACAGCTCATAGCAATCAGCCCCAGCATTTT. It translates to CASSKATAHSNQPQHF.